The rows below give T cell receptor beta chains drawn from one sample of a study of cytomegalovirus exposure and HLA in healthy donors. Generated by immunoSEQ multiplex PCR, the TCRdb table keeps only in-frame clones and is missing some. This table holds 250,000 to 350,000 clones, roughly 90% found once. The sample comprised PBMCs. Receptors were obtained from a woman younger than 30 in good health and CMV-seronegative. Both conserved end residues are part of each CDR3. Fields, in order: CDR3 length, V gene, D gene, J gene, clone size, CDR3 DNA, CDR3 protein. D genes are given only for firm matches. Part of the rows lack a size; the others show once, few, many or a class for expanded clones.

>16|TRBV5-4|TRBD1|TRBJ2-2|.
TGTGCCAGCAGCCCCCGGGACAGGGGTAATACCGGGGAGCTGTTTTTT
CASSPRDRGNTGELFF
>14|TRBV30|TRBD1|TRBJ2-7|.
TGTGCCTGGAGTGTTTCAGGGGGCTCCTACGAGCAGTACTTC
CAWSVSGGSYEQYF
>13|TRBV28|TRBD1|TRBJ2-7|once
TGTGCCAGCAGGGGACAGGGTTCGAGTGAGCAGTACTTC
CASRGQGSSEQYF
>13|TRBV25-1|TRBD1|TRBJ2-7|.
TGTGCCAGCAGTACGGGACAGGGCTACGAGCAGTACTTC
CASSTGQGYEQYF
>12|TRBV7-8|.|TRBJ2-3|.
TGTGCCAGCAGCTTGGGCGCAGATACGCAGTATTTT
CASSLGADTQYF
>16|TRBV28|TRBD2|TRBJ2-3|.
TGTGCCAGCAGTTTCGGGGGGAGACGGAGCACAGATACGCAGTATTTT
CASSFGGRRSTDTQYF
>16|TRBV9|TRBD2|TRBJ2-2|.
TGTGCCAGCAGCGTAGAGGCTAGCGGGAGCACCGGGGAGCTGTTTTTT
CASSVEASGSTGELFF
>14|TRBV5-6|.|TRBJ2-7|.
TGTGCCAGCAGCTTTTGGGGGAGGTTCTACGAGCAGTACTTC
CASSFWGRFYEQYF
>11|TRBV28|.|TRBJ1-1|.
TGTGCCAGCAGTTTCCGGGGGGGAGCTTTCTTT
CASSFRGGAFF
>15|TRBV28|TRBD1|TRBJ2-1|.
TGTGCCAGCAGTAAGACAGGGGCGAACTACAATGAGCAGTTCTTC
CASSKTGANYNEQFF
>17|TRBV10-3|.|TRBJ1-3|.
TGTGCCATCAGGAGATTCGAACAGGGTGCCGGGGGAAACACCATATATTTT
CAIRRFEQGAGGNTIYF
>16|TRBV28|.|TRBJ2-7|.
TGTGCCAGCAGTTCCTACTTCGAGACAGCTCCCTACGAGCAGTACTTC
CASSSYFETAPYEQYF
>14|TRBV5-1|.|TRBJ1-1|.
TGCGCCAGCAGCTTGGTTCAGGTGAACACTGAAGCTTTCTTT
CASSLVQVNTEAFF
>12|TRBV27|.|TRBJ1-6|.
TGTGCCAGCATGGAGGGTGGATCACCCCTCCACTTT
CASMEGGSPLHF
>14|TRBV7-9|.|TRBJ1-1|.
TGTGCCAGCAGCTTCCCAGGGATGAACACTGAAGCTTTCTTT
CASSFPGMNTEAFF
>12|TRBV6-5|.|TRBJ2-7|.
TGTGCCAGCAGCGACAATTGGGACGAGCAGTACTTC
CASSDNWDEQYF
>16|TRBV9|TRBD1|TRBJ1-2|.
TGTGCCAGCAGCCTCTCAGGGGGCCCCAGAAACTATGGCTACACCTTC
CASSLSGGPRNYGYTF
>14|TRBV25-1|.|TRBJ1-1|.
TGTGCCAGCAGTGAATTTACTATTGGAACCGAAGCTTTCTTT
CASSEFTIGTEAFF
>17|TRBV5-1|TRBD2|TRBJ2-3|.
TGCGCCAGCAGCTTGGGCATACTAGCGGGACGCCCAGATACGCAGTATTTT
CASSLGILAGRPDTQYF
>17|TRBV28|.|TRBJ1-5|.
TGTGCCAGCAGGGGAGGGGGGGCTGGTGTTAAAAGTCAGCCCCAGCATTTT
CASRGGGAGVKSQPQHF
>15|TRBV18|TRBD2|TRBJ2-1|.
TGTGCCAGCTCACCCCCACTAGCGTCTAACCATGAGCAGTTCTTC
CASSPPLASNHEQFF
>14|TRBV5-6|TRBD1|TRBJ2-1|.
TGTGCCAGCAGCAAGGGACAGGGGGTTAATGAGCAGTTCTTC
CASSKGQGVNEQFF
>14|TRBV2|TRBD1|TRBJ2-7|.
TGTGCCAGCAGCGCCGAGGACAGGGGATACGAGCAGTACTTC
CASSAEDRGYEQYF
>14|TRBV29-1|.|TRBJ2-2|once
TGCAGCGTTGCGGTAAACCTCCACACCGGGGAGCTGTTTTTT
CSVAVNLHTGELFF
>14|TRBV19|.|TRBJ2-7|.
TGTGCCAGTAGTCAAGACAGGGGAGGGTACGAGCAGTACTTC
CASSQDRGGYEQYF
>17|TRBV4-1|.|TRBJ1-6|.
TGCGCCAGCAGCCAAGATCATGGGAGCTCCTATAATTCACCCCTCCACTTT
CASSQDHGSSYNSPLHF
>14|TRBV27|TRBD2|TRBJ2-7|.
TGTGCCAGCAGTAGTAGCGGGAGCCCCTACGAGCAGTACTTC
CASSSSGSPYEQYF
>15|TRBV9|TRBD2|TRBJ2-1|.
TGTGCCAGCAGCGTAGGGCGGGAGGGCCGCAATGAGCAGTTCTTC
CASSVGREGRNEQFF
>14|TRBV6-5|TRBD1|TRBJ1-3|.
TGTGCCAGCAGTCGGGACAGCTCTGGAAACACCATATATTTT
CASSRDSSGNTIYF
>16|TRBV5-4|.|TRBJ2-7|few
TGTGCCAGCAGTAGGCAGGGCGGCCCATTCTCCTACGAGCAGTACTTC
CASSRQGGPFSYEQYF
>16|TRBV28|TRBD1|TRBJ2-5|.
TGTGCCAGCAGTGAAAACAGGGGGCCAGGCCAAGAGACCCAGTACTTC
CASSENRGPGQETQYF
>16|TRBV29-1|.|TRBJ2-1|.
TGCAGCGTTGAAGTACCCCCGTGGCGGCAGGGAAATGAGCAGTTCTTC
CSVEVPPWRQGNEQFF
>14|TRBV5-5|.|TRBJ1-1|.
TGTGCCAGCAGCTTGGCGGGTTTGGCCACTGAAGCTTTCTTT
CASSLAGLATEAFF
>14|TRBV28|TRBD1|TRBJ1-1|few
TGTGCCAGCAGGCCGGGACAGCCGAACACTGAAGCTTTCTTT
CASRPGQPNTEAFF
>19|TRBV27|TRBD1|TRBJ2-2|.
TGTGCCAGCAGTTTATCATGGACAGGGAAGAGAGTATCCCCCGGGGAGCTGTTTTTT
CASSLSWTGKRVSPGELFF
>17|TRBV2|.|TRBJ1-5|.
TGTGCCAGCAGTCGATCCGGGACTAGGATAGGCAATCAGCCCCAGCATTTT
CASSRSGTRIGNQPQHF
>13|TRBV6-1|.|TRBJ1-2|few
TGTGCCAGTCCCCTAGGAAACGGCTATGGCTACACCTTC
CASPLGNGYGYTF